A single sample gave rise to the 25 T cell receptor beta chains below, sequenced in a study of PD-1 blockade in classical Hodgkin lymphoma. Time point noted: cycle 4 day 1 (C4D1), after 6 weeks of nivolumab. Every patient had relapsed following autologous stem cell transplantation, and cohorts differed in brentuximab vedotin exposure. Negative magnetic selection isolated CD4+ T cells from thawed PBMCs. The repertoire was sequenced with immunoSEQ multiplex PCR; TCRdb's copy has only in-frame clones and lacks some. In the table there are 20,000 to 25,000 clones, 80% of which are singletons. Source: CD4+ T cells from blood, taken before the fourth cycle of nivolumab. These receptors were taken from a human donor with classical Hodgkin lymphoma.

Written as DNA, the CDR3 is TGTGCCAGCAGTTACTCCCGAAGCTCCTACGAGCAGTACTTC. Its protein is CASSYSRSSYEQYF. The V gene is TRBV6-5, the J gene TRBJ2-7; D gene unclear. The CDR3 covers 14 residues. Germline-derived CDR1 and CDR2 are MNHEY and SVGAGI. Trimming took off 0 bases at V and 0 bases at J, with 6 bases between the two ends.

The chain has TRBV7-9 and TRBJ2-1, with 8 positions matching TRBD1. Germline trimming cut 5 bases from V and 8 bases from J; bases unmatched to any gene: 17. Germline CDR1 is SEHNR and CDR2 is FQNEAQ (reference sequence). CDR3 length equals 17 residues. In nucleotides, the CDR3 is TGTGCCAGCAGCCCCACACTACTCGACAGGGGTCGCGATGAGCAGTTCTTC. Protein product: CASSPTLLDRGRDEQFF.

This clone has just one count. The chain has TRBV12-5 and TRBJ1-1; perhaps TRBD1 as D (5 bases). This CDR3 contains 15 residues. Germline values: CDR1 LGHNT, CDR2 FRNRAP. Trimming took off 0 bases at V and 0 bases at J, with 8 bases between the two ends. In DNA form, the CDR3 reads TGTGCTAGTGGTTTGGTCCAGGGTCTGAACACTGAAGCTTTCTTT. This sequence encodes CASGLVQGLNTEAFF.

The chain combines TRBV2 with TRBJ2-5, with D possibly matching TRBD1 (5 bases). V lost 7 bases, J lost 4 bases, and 16 bases lay in between. The CDR3 runs 14 residues. Germline CDR1 is SNHLY and CDR2 is FYNNEI. The CDR3 region is CASTDGWGAETQYF. In nucleotides, the CDR3 is TGTGCCAGCACGGATGGGTGGGGCGCAGAGACCCAGTACTTC.

The V call is TRBV7-9, the J call TRBJ1-5, with unresolved D. Germline V gives CDR1 SEHNR, CDR2 FQNEAQ (reference sequence). Trimming took 2 bases from V and 5 from J, leaving 7 bases between them. This CDR3 spans 13 amino acids. The CDR3 reads CASSLLADQPQHF. In DNA form, the CDR3 reads TGTGCCAGCAGCTTATTAGCAGATCAGCCCCAGCATTTT.

This clone was seen once. The rearrangement joins TRBV6-5 to TRBJ2-7; 10 bases are a match to TRBD1. Germline-derived CDR1 and CDR2 are MNHEY and SVGAGI. Germline trimming cut 1 base from V and 9 bases from J; bases unmatched to any gene: 12. The CDR3 spans 16 residues. As DNA, the CDR3 is TGTGCCAGCAGTTACTTCGGGACAGGGGAGGGAGGGGGGCAGTACTTC. Protein product: CASSYFGTGEGGGQYF.

This rearrangement joins TRBV5-1 to TRBJ1-1; no firm D call. The germline V gene has CDR1 SGHRS and CDR2 YFSETQ. The CDR3 runs 13 residues. V was cut by 5 bases and J by 5 bases, with 13 bases left in between. This CDR3 reads CASSPDYQTEAFF. The CDR3 nucleotides are TGCGCCAGCAGTCCGGACTACCAGACTGAAGCTTTCTTT.

This chain links TRBV4-3 with TRBJ2-2; 9 bases line up with TRBD2. Per the germline V gene, CDR1 is LGHNA and CDR2 is YSLEER. With V trimmed by 1 base and J by 0 bases, 6 bases remained unmatched. The CDR3 spans 18 residues. CDR3 DNA: TGCGCCAGCAGCCAAGGGCTAGCGGGGAGCTCGAACACCGGGGAGCTGTTTTTT. Translation: CASSQGLAGSSNTGELFF.

The chain is built from TRBV6-5 and TRBJ2-3; D is perhaps TRBD2 (5 bases). This CDR3 region has 14 residues. CDR1 and CDR2 from the germline V gene are MNHEY and SVGAGI. V was trimmed by 6 bases and J by 4 bases, leaving 14 bases between them. The CDR3: CASRPRGGPDTQYF. CDR3 sequence (DNA): TGTGCCAGCAGGCCGAGAGGCGGGCCAGATACGCAGTATTTT.

DNA for the CDR3: TGTGCCAGCAGCTCCTTGGGGGGCGGCATGAACACTGAAGCTTTCTTT. Its translation is CASSSLGGGMNTEAFF. The rearrangement links TRBV9 to TRBJ1-1, with D perhaps TRBD1 (6 bases). Germline lookup yields CDR1 SGDLS and CDR2 YYNGEE. The CDR3 is 16 amino acids. V was pared by 4 bases and J by 0 bases, with 16 bases between.

The rearrangement uses TRBV2 and TRBJ1-6; possible D gene TRBD1, 6 bases. CDR1 is SNHLY and CDR2 is FYNNEI in the germline V gene. This CDR3 contains 13 residues. V lost 11 bases and J lost 10, with 18 bases in between. The CDR3 coding sequence is TGTGCCTCCAGCTTAAGGGGGGACTCACCCCTCCACTTT. It encodes CASSLRGDSPLHF.

The chain joins TRBV6-6 to TRBJ2-7, with a tentative D call TRBD2 (6 bases). V gave up 2 bases and J gave up 12 bases, with 20 bases separating them. The CDR3 totals 14 residues. The V gene's germline CDR1 is MNHNY and CDR2 SVGAGI (reference sequence). In nucleotides, the CDR3 is TGTGCCAGCAGTTACGGTACTCGGGCGGGACGGCGGTACTTC. Amino acids: CASSYGTRAGRRYF.

This clone turned up a few times. J is TRBJ2-3 and V is TRBV4-3; D remains ambiguous. Germline-derived CDR1 and CDR2 are LGHNA and YSLEER. This CDR3 contains 13 residues. Trimming cost V 2 bases and J 0 bases, with 3 bases left between them. CDR3 nucleotides: TGCGCCAGCAGCCAATATAGCACAGATACGCAGTATTTT. Amino acid sequence: CASSQYSTDTQYF.

This clone has more than one count but fewer than ten. This rearrangement joins TRBV6-6 to TRBJ1-2; 8 nucleotides align to TRBD1. With V trimmed by 4 bases and J by 6 bases, 10 bases remained unmatched. The CDR3 length is 15 residues. Germline loops: CDR1 MNHNY, CDR2 SVGAGI (reference sequence). This CDR3 is CASSLPNTGGDGYTF. In nucleotides, the CDR3 is TGTGCCAGCAGTTTGCCAAACACAGGGGGAGATGGCTACACCTTC.

This clone appeared a few times. The CDR3, as DNA: TGTGCCAGCAGTTCCCGCAGGACAGGAAGTAATTCACCCCTCCACTTT. It yields the protein CASSSRRTGSNSPLHF. The J gene is TRBJ1-6, the V gene TRBV6-5; 7 nucleotides line up with TRBD1. The CDR3 is made up of 16 amino acids. Germline loops: CDR1 MNHEY, CDR2 SVGAGI. V lost 4 bases and J lost 6; bases outside the gene matches: 9.

The chain has TRBV28 and TRBJ1-2; D not certain. Germline loops: CDR1 MDHEN, CDR2 SYDVKM. Trimming cost V 6 bases and J 6 bases, with 11 bases left between them. The length of the CDR3 is 12 residues. The CDR3 sequence is CASSRQGDGYTF. The CDR3 DNA follows: TGTGCCAGCAGCCGCCAAGGCGATGGCTACACCTTC.

The chain carries TRBV7-9 and TRBJ2-1; no definite D call. V was clipped by 5 bases and J by 12 bases, with 11 bases between them. The CDR3 has 11 amino acids. Germline values: CDR1 SEHNR, CDR2 FQNEAQ (reference sequence). As DNA, the CDR3 is TGTGCCAGCAGCGGATACCCAGGGCAGTTCTTC. Protein sequence: CASSGYPGQFF.

The chain joins TRBV27 to TRBJ1-5, with D possibly TRBD1 on 5 matching bases. CDR1 MNHEY and CDR2 SMNVEV come from the germline V gene (reference sequence). The CDR3 extends over 15 amino acids. Between the trimmed V and J ends, which lost 6 bases and 0 bases, there was a span of 12 bases. CDR3 in DNA: TGTGCCAGCAGGGGGGGAGGGCATAGCAATCAGCCCCAGCATTTT. This translates into CASRGGGHSNQPQHF.

The chain combines TRBV6-5 with TRBJ1-1; no reliable D call. This CDR3 region has 14 residues. The V gene's germline CDR1 is MNHEY and CDR2 SVGAGI. The V and J ends lost 0 bases and 3 bases respectively, with 8 bases between them. CDR3 nucleotides: TGTGCCAGCAGTTACTCGAGAGGATACACTGAAGCTTTCTTT. Its protein is CASSYSRGYTEAFF.

This sequence joins TRBV2 and TRBJ1-1; possibly TRBD1 for D (5 bases). The V end was cut by 3 bases, the J end by 1 base, with 9 bases between. This CDR3 is 14 amino acids long. Germline loops: CDR1 SNHLY, CDR2 FYNNEI. The CDR3: CASSESTANTEAFF. The CDR3 DNA is TGTGCCAGCAGTGAGTCGACAGCGAACACTGAAGCTTTCTTT.

This chain connects TRBV19 to TRBJ1-1; possible D gene TRBD1, 6 bases. The CDR3 loop spans 15 amino acids. Germline assignment: CDR1 LNHDA and CDR2 SQIVND (reference sequence). Between the trimmed V and J ends, which lost 6 bases and 0 bases, there was a span of 14 bases. CDR3 sequence reads: CASSLQGRMNTEAFF. The CDR3, as DNA: TGTGCCAGTAGCTTACAGGGAAGAATGAACACTGAAGCTTTCTTT.

This chain uses TRBV6-5 with TRBJ1-4; D gene uncertain. Between the trimmed V and J ends, which lost 10 bases and 7 bases, there was a span of 22 bases. Germline lookup yields CDR1 MNHEY and CDR2 SVGAGI. CDR3 length equals 15 residues. The CDR3 loop reads CATPDRDHLGEKLFF. CDR3 DNA sequence: TGTGCCACTCCGGACCGCGACCACCTCGGTGAAAAACTGTTTTTT.

Only one count was recorded for this clone. This chain links TRBV4-3 with TRBJ1-1; D unclear. Trimming removed 4 bases from V and 0 bases from J, with 12 bases in between. The V gene's germline CDR1 is LGHNA and CDR2 YSLEER. CDR3 length equals 15 residues. The CDR3 sequence: CASSREQTMNTEAFF. For the CDR3, the DNA is TGCGCCAGCAGCCGAGAACAGACGATGAACACTGAAGCTTTCTTT.

In this sample, this clone turned up once. The rearrangement links TRBV18 to TRBJ2-5, with 11 bases fitting TRBD1. This CDR3 spans 16 amino acids. The V gene end was trimmed by 0 bases and the J gene end by 4 bases; junction bases not matched to a gene: 4. Germline V CDR1 and CDR2: KGHSH, LQKENI. The CDR3 DNA is TGTGCCAGCTCACCACCGAACGGACAGGGGGCAGAGACCCAGTACTTC. Protein sequence: CASSPPNGQGAETQYF.

This clone was found once. The CDR3 DNA sequence: TGTGCCAGCCGTGGACAGGGAGGAAACACCATATATTTT. It codes for CASRGQGGNTIYF. The rearrangement joins TRBV28 to TRBJ1-3; 8 bases line up with TRBD1. This CDR3 is 13 amino acids long. The germline CDR1 and CDR2 sequences are MDHEN and SYDVKM. Trimming cost V 8 bases and J 4 bases; bases outside gene matches: 4.